This TCR beta chain was identified in a study of blood T cell repertoires in COVID-19. Trimming stripped 5 bases from V and 0 bases from J, with 20 bases between. The CDR3 covers 17 residues. Germline CDR1 is SGHTA and CDR2 is FQGNSA. Generated by immunoSEQ multiplex PCR, the TCRdb table keeps only in-frame clones and is missing some. The sample consists of a few hundred thousand clones, just over 85% of them appearing once. The receptor comes from a woman aged 30 to 39 with active or convalescent COVID-19. The sample comprised peripheral blood. The V call is TRBV7-2, the J call TRBJ2-7; D is perhaps TRBD1 (6 bases). The CDR3 DNA reads as TGTGCCAGCAGCATGTATAGGGGGACGGGAAGCTCCTACGAGCAGTACTTC. Its translation is CASSMYRGTGSSYEQYF.